One and the same sample provided the 15 T cell receptor beta chains below, sequenced in a study of spatial heterogeneity in lung cancer. The time point was: sample taken at primary tumor resection. TCRdb re-derived calls from the 5' RACE reads in MiXCR, one entry per CDR3 protein. The sample carries 1,500 to 2,000 distinct CDR3 sequences, approximately 14% recorded once. The specimen was normal lung tissue next to the tumor, collected at surgery. These receptor sequences come from a male donor with early-stage non-small cell lung cancer.

By its share, this clonotype is medium-sized. The CDR3 reads CATKGGDGYTF. The DNA of the CDR3 is TGTGCCACCAAAGGGGGTGATGGCTACACCTTC. The gene calls are TRBV6-6 and TRBJ1-2, with D possibly matching TRBD1 (6 bases). The V end was cut by 10 bases, the J end by 6 bases, with 12 bases between. Germline CDR1 is MNHNY and CDR2 is SVGAGI (reference sequence). CDR3 length equals 11 residues.

This clonotype was detected only a few times. The chain uses TRBV28 and TRBJ2-1; the match to TRBD1 covers 9 bases. The CDR3 is made up of 15 amino acids. Germline CDR1 is MDHEN and CDR2 is SYDVKM. Trimming cost V 9 bases and J 3 bases; bases outside gene matches: 9. The CDR3 reads CASSATGGFYNEQFF. CDR3 nucleotides: TGTGCCAGTTCCGCCACAGGGGGCTTCTACAATGAGCAGTTCTTC.

This clonotype is medium-sized in the sample. This CDR3 is CSVERQRGNTEAFF. The CDR3 DNA follows: TGCAGCGTTGAGAGACAGCGCGGGAACACTGAAGCTTTCTTT. The chain employs TRBV29-1 and TRBJ1-1, with D possibly matching TRBD1 (5 bases). Trimming stripped 3 bases from V and 1 base from J, with 12 bases between. Germline CDR1 is SQVTM and CDR2 is ANQGSEA. This CDR3 is 14 amino acids long.

This clonotype came up a few times. The chain carries TRBV12-3 or TRBV12-4 and TRBJ2-2; possible D gene TRBD1, 6 bases. V shed 5 bases and J shed 4 bases, with 8 bases lying between them. The length of the CDR3 is 13 residues. DNA of the CDR3: TGTGCCAGCAGTCTCAGGGGCACCGGGGAGCTGTTTTTT. Translating gives CASSLRGTGELFF.

By share, this clonotype counts as large. This chain joins TRBV20-1 and TRBJ1-2, with D hard to call. Trimming cost V 8 bases and J 2 bases, with 21 bases left between them. CDR3 size: 15 residues. The V gene's germline CDR1 is DFQATT and CDR2 SNEGSKA (reference sequence). CDR3 sequence: CSTPGEGRVNYGYTF. CDR3 nucleotide sequence: TGCAGTACCCCCGGGGAGGGAAGGGTGAACTATGGCTACACCTTC.

This clonotype showed up just a few times. The CDR3 DNA sequence: TGTGCCTGGAGACACGGGGCCAAAAACATTCAGTACTTC. It codes for CAWRHGAKNIQYF. The chain joins TRBV30 to TRBJ2-4; D gene unclear. V lost 3 bases, J lost 1 base, and 7 bases lay in between. CDR1 and CDR2 from the germline V gene are GTSNPN and SVGIG (reference sequence). The CDR3 totals 13 residues.

By frequency in the sample, this clonotype is medium-sized (0.01 to 0.1%). The chain is built from TRBV27 and TRBJ1-5; D is unresolved. V lost 5 bases to trimming and J lost 1 base, with 9 bases between them. This CDR3 has 14 amino acids. Germline lookup yields CDR1 MNHEY and CDR2 SMNVEV (reference sequence). CDR3 DNA sequence: TGTGCCAGCAGTGTCGAGGGAAGCAATCAGCCCCAGCATTTT. This encodes CASSVEGSNQPQHF.

The chain is built from TRBV6-2 or TRBV6-3 and TRBJ2-1; TRBD1 matches at 7 bases. Looked up from germline, CDR1 is MNHEY and CDR2 is SVGEGT. The J segment lost 5 bases and the V segment lost 6 bases, leaving 10 bases of the junction unmatched. The CDR3 length is 15 residues. CDR3 coding DNA: TGTGCCAGCAGCCCGACCGGGACAGCTAACAATGAGCAGTTCTTC. This translates into CASSPTGTANNEQFF.

There are many counts of this clonotype. This sequence joins TRBV6-5 and TRBJ1-1, with D tentatively TRBD1 (5 bases). This CDR3 contains 13 residues. The germline V and J ends were trimmed by 8 bases and 11 bases, with 21 bases remaining between them. Germline V lookup: CDR1 MNHEY, CDR2 SVGAGI. This CDR3 reads CASGGWRGGGAFF. The DNA for the CDR3 is TGTGCCAGCGGTGGGTGGAGGGGTGGTGGGGCTTTCTTT.

In its sample, this clonotype is large. The chain joins TRBV7-8 to TRBJ1-1, with D possibly matching TRBD1 (6 bases). The germline V gene encodes CDR1 SGHVS and CDR2 FQNEAQ. V lost 7 bases, J lost 0 bases, and 12 bases lay in between. This CDR3 spans 14 amino acids. The CDR3 loop is CASISTGMNTEAFF. Written as DNA, the CDR3 is TGTGCCAGCATCTCGACAGGAATGAACACTGAAGCTTTCTTT.

This clonotype was seen repeatedly, ten times or more. This may be a read error, as it is one base from a much larger clone. The chain couples TRBV7-9 to TRBJ2-7; weak D call: TRBD1 (6 bases). Germline lookup yields CDR1 SEHNR and CDR2 FQNEAQ (reference sequence). CDR3 length: 14 amino acids. Trimming took off 3 bases at V and 5 bases at J, with 14 bases between the two ends. In DNA, the CDR3 is TGTGCCAGCAGCTTGACCGGGACATGGAACGAGCAGTACTTC. Translation gives CASSLTGTWNEQYF.

Sample share makes this clonotype medium-sized (0.01 to 0.1%). The CDR3 loop reads CATSRTSGSTDTQYF. Here the CDR3 DNA reads TGTGCCACCAGCAGGACTAGCGGGAGCACAGATACGCAGTATTTT. The V and J genes are TRBV15 and TRBJ2-3; 10 bases align to TRBD2. Germline CDR1 is LNHNV and CDR2 is YYDKDF (reference sequence). Trimming removed 3 bases from V and 0 bases from J; junction bases left unmatched: 0. This CDR3 contains 15 residues.

This clonotype is medium-sized by share. The chain uses TRBV4-1 and TRBJ1-1, with D maybe TRBD1 (6 bases). V gave up 0 bases and J gave up 10 bases, with 18 bases separating them. The CDR3 covers 15 residues. Germline-derived CDR1 and CDR2 are MGHRA and YSYEKL. The CDR3 reads CASSQDFLGGQRAFF. The CDR3 region has the DNA TGCGCCAGCAGCCAAGATTTTCTCGGGGGGCAGCGAGCTTTCTTT.

This clonotype is classed as large. The gene calls are TRBV10-3 and TRBJ2-5; 13 bases are a match to TRBD2. The length of the CDR3 is 18 residues. From germline, CDR1 is ENHRY and CDR2 SYGVKD. The junction had 11 bases not matched to a gene; V was cut back by 2 bases and J by 5 bases. CDR3 region: CAISEPGLAGPVGETQYF. The CDR3 nucleotides are TGTGCCATCAGTGAGCCGGGACTAGCGGGGCCAGTGGGCGAGACCCAGTACTTC.

Relative to its sample, this clonotype is medium-sized. The rearrangement joins TRBV5-5 to TRBJ2-3; TRBD1 agrees at 8 bases. The V and J ends lost 3 bases and 10 bases, in that order; junction bases with no gene match: 7. The CDR3 extends over 13 amino acids. CDR1 and CDR2 from the germline V gene are SGHKS and YYEKEE (reference sequence). CDR3 nucleotide sequence: TGTGCCAGCAGCTCCCCGGACAGGGAGGCGCAGTATTTT. Its protein is CASSSPDREAQYF.